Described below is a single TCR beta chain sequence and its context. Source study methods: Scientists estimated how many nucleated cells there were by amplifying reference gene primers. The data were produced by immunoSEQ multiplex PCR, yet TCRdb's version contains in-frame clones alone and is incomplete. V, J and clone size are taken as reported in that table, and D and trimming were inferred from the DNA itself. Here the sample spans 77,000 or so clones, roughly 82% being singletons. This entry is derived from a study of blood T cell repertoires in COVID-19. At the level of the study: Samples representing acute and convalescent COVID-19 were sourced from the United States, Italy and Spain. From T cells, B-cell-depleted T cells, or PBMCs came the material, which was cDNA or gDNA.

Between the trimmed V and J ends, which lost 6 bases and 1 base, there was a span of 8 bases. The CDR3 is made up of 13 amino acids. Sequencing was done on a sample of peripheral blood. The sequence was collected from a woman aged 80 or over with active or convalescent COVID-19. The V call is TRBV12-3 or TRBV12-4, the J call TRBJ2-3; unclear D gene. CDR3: CASSRHGTDTQYF. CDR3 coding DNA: TGTGCCAGCAGCCGACACGGCACAGATACGCAGTATTTT.